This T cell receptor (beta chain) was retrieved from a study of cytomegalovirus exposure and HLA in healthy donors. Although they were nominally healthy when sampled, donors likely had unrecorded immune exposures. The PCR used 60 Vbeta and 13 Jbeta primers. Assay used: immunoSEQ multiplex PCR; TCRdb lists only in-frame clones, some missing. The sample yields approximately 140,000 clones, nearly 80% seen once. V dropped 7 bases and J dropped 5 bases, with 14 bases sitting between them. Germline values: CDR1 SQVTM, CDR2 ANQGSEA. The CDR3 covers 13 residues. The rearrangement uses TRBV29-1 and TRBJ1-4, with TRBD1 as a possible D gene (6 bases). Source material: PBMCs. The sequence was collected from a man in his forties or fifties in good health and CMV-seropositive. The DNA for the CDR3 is TGCAGCGCCACCAGGGGAGAGAATGAAAAACTGTTTTTT. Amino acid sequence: CSATRGENEKLFF.